This TCR beta chain originates from a study of T cells in localized non-small cell lung cancer (dated by TCRdb to about 2020). About the investigation overall: Comparing tumors with uninvolved tumor-adjacent lungs, the study looked at the T cell repertoires of fewer than 250 patients with early-stage NSCLC. All 240 or so NSCLC patients in the cohort were treatment-naive and had localized lung tumors that were resected. A mean age of approximately 70 years was recorded for the NSCLC patients, of whom 129 were male and around 100 were female.

The immunoSEQ Assay was used to sequence TCR beta CDR3 regions from DNA. Concerning the study's data processing: T cell density was computed as TCR beta template counts normalized to usable DNA estimated by amplifying housekeeping genes. The preseqR package was used to estimate richness by extrapolating to 400,000 templates for PBMC samples and to 120,000 templates for tissue samples. Clonality was defined as one minus Pielou's evenness. Tissue-enriched TCRs were identified by differential abundance testing using productive amino-acid clonotypes, minimum total count 5 and alpha 0.1. The Jaccard Index and the Morisita Overlap Index were used to measure repertoire overlap between compartments. GLIPH grouped TCR beta CDR3s together with public tetramer-defined viral CDR3s, and a viral motif had to include at least three viral sequences and also show V-gene enrichment. Sourced from immuneACCESS, this table was stored by TCRdb with only in-frame sequences that have V and J called. A share of the clones is absent; for the studies checked, an unresolved V gene accounts for under half, and the remainder has no known explanation. That table gives V, J and clone size, and the DNA gave D and trimming. A total of 1,500 to 1,600 clones appear in this sample, approximately 30% of them only once. The ten largest clones capture more than 15% of the sample.

What the work shows at the level of the full study, not this receptor alone: The highest T cell clonality was observed in uninvolved tumor-adjacent lung, where clonality exceeded that of tumor, suggesting that antigenic responses were more focused in uninvolved tumor-adjacent lung. Higher blood T cell density associated with longer overall survival, while higher adjacent-lung clonality associated with shorter survival. Of the top 100 tumor clones, a median of roughly 56 were detected in paired uninvolved adjacent lung; roughly 29 were also among that lung's top 100. Because multi-region sequencing of the tumors was not done, intratumor heterogeneity could not be ruled out. Since the design was exploratory, TCR variables were selected using unadjusted p-values with no false-discovery rate correction.

Concerning this clone itself: It has no known antigen specificity. Qualities for individual bases were not recorded, and no much larger clone is one base off.

Uninvolved adjacent lung was sampled at least 2 cm away from the tumor margin, and two independent pathologists confirmed that the tissue had no atypia. At diagnosis, tumor, uninvolved tumor-adjacent lung and peripheral blood were collected and then preserved as a mix of FFPE and fresh-frozen material. This TCR was recovered from a male donor at least 60 years old with stage II squamous cell lung carcinoma. Source: normal lung tissue next to the tumor, taken before any cancer treatment.

The CDR3 sequence is CASSPDGLAGGEQYF. The nucleotide sequence reads TGTGCCAGCAGCCCGGACGGACTAGCGGGAGGCGAGCAGTACTTC. The chain is assembled from TRBV11-3 and TRBJ2-7; 14 central nucleotides agree with TRBD2. The CDR3 runs 15 residues from the cysteine to the phenylalanine. The sequence is cut down to CDR3 DNA, 45 bases in frame from base 1. The germline V gene yields SGHNT for CDR1 and YENEEA for CDR2. Compared with germline, V lacks 5 bases and J lacks 6 bases; bases without a gene match: 6.